These 25 T cell receptor beta chains share one sample of origin, sequenced in a study of cytomegalovirus exposure and HLA in healthy donors. The PCR ran on 60 Vbeta and 13 Jbeta primers. The repertoire was sequenced with immunoSEQ multiplex PCR; TCRdb's copy has only in-frame clones and lacks some. This sample has 100,000 to 150,000 clones, with 75% to 85% found just once. Sequencing input: PBMCs. These receptors were collected from a male donor in good health and CMV-seronegative.

V usage is TRBV7-9 and J usage is TRBJ1-5; no firm D call. The CDR3 is 15 residues long. The V gene lost 5 bases and the J gene lost 2 bases, with 13 bases spanning the gap. Germline V lookup: CDR1 SEHNR, CDR2 FQNEAQ (reference sequence). The CDR3 DNA reads as TGTGCCAGCAGCCGAGAGGGAAAAGGCAATCAGCCCCAGCATTTT. Protein product: CASSREGKGNQPQHF. The variable domain in full, with the rest retrieved from reference TRBV7-9 and TRBJ1-5, is DTGVSQNPRHKITKRGQNVTFRCDPISEHNRLYWYRQTLGQGPEFLTYFQNEAQLEKSRLLSDRFSAERPKGSFSTLEIQRTEQGDSAMYLCASSREGKGNQPQHFGDGTRLSIL.

This clone was detected only once. The chain is built from TRBV13 and TRBJ1-4; tentative D call: TRBD1 (5 bases). The germline V gene encodes CDR1 PRHDT and CDR2 FYEKMQ (reference sequence). Trimming stripped 0 bases from V and 7 bases from J, with 9 bases between. The CDR3 has 14 amino acids. Here the CDR3 reads CASSLGGGVEKLFF. CDR3 DNA sequence: TGTGCCAGCAGCTTAGGGGGGGGTGTTGAAAAACTGTTTTTT.

This chain uses TRBV27 with TRBJ2-3, with TRBD2 as a possible D gene (5 bases). Germline CDR1 and CDR2: MNHEY and SMNVEV (reference sequence). V lost 3 bases to trimming and J lost 6 bases, with 13 bases between them. CDR3 length: 14 residues. The CDR3 protein is CASSLRPRGDTQYF. In nucleotides, the CDR3 is TGTGCCAGCAGTTTGCGGCCGCGCGGGGATACGCAGTATTTT.

J is TRBJ2-1 and V is TRBV28, with 8 bases that match TRBD1. The CDR3 length is 14 residues. The germline CDR1 and CDR2 sequences are MDHEN and SYDVKM. V lost 6 bases, J lost 8 bases, and 9 bases stayed unmatched. The CDR3 DNA follows: TGTGCCAGCAGCCGCCCGGGACAGGTTCATGAGCAGTTCTTC. As protein: CASSRPGQVHEQFF.

The genes are TRBV28 and TRBJ2-7; 7 positions match TRBD1. V was pared by 5 bases and J by 4 bases, with 11 bases of the junction left unmatched. From germline, CDR1 is MDHEN and CDR2 SYDVKM. The CDR3 covers 15 residues. The CDR3 DNA follows: TGTGCCAGCAGTCTCCACTCCGGGACAGAATACGAGCAGTACTTC. Translating it yields CASSLHSGTEYEQYF. Complete variable domain (other parts from reference TRBV28 and TRBJ2-7): DVKVTQSSRYLVKRTGEKVFLECVQDMDHENMFWYRQDPGLGLRLIYFSYDVKMKEKGDIPEGYSVSREKKERFSLILESASTNQTSMYLCASSLHSGTEYEQYFGPGTRLTVT.

This chain links TRBV5-1 with TRBJ2-7; the match to TRBD2 covers 8 bases. This CDR3 has 14 amino acids. CDR1 SGHRS and CDR2 YFSETQ come from the germline V gene. With 2 bases clipped from V and 0 bases from J, the junction kept 1 base outside the gene matches. CDR3 protein: CASSFREGSYEQYF. The CDR3, as DNA: TGCGCCAGCAGCTTCCGGGAGGGCTCCTACGAGCAGTACTTC. The full variable domain, completed using reference TRBV5-1 and TRBJ2-7, is KAGVTQTPRYLIKTRGQQVTLSCSPISGHRSVSWYQQTPGQGLQFLFEYFSETQRNKGNFPGRFSGRQFSNSRSEMNVSTLELGDSALYLCASSFREGSYEQYFGPGTRLTVT.

The chain recombines TRBV28 with TRBJ2-7, with 9 nucleotides matching TRBD1. The CDR3 has 15 amino acids. Germline assignment: CDR1 MDHEN and CDR2 SYDVKM. The V segment lost 5 bases and the J segment 4 bases; nucleotides outside the gene matches: 9. The CDR3: CASSDRQGVGYEQYF. In DNA form, the CDR3 reads TGTGCCAGCAGTGACCGACAGGGGGTTGGATACGAGCAGTACTTC.

The chain combines TRBV30 with TRBJ1-5, with 10 bases fitting TRBD1. Germline-derived CDR1 and CDR2 are GTSNPN and SVGIG (reference sequence). Trimming cost V 1 base and J 2 bases; bases outside gene matches: 8. The CDR3 has 17 amino acids. The CDR3 loop reads CAWSAGTGDRGNQPQHF. DNA of the CDR3: TGTGCCTGGAGTGCAGGGACAGGGGATCGCGGCAATCAGCCCCAGCATTTT.

The V and J genes are TRBV9 and TRBJ2-5; 7 nucleotides match TRBD2. The end of the DNA aligns better with TRBJ2-7, so the J call may be wrong. The CDR3 runs 13 residues. Germline CDR1 reads SGDLS; CDR2 reads YYNGEE. The CDR3 here is CASSVISGYEQYF. CDR3 sequence (DNA): TGTGCCAGCAGCGTAATTAGCGGGTACGAGCAGTACTTC.

This CDR3 reads CASAESSGGSNEQYF. Written as DNA, the CDR3 is TGTGCCAGTGCGGAGAGTTCGGGAGGTAGCAACGAGCAGTACTTC. The V gene is TRBV6-1, the J gene TRBJ2-7; 7 bases match TRBD2. V shed 9 bases, J shed 5 bases, and the junction held 16 bases outside the gene matches. In germline, CDR1 is MNHNS, CDR2 SASEGT. This CDR3 has 15 residues.

The DNA of the CDR3 is TGTGCCAGCAGTTTATTTGACAGGGCGGTCACTGAAGCTTTCTTT. Residues: CASSLFDRAVTEAFF. The chain links TRBV28 to TRBJ1-1; 7 bases are shared with TRBD1. V was clipped by 1 base and J by 4 bases; unmatched bases: 6. This CDR3 has 15 amino acids. Germline V gene data show CDR1 as MDHEN and CDR2 as SYDVKM.

V usage is TRBV4-3 and J usage is TRBJ2-2; D may be TRBD1 (6 bases). From germline, CDR1 is LGHNA and CDR2 YSLEER. Deletions cut 0 bases from V and 6 bases from J, with 17 bases between. The CDR3 runs 17 residues. The DNA of the CDR3 is TGCGCCAGCAGCCAAGATGCGGGCACAGGGATGGCCGGGGAGCTGTTTTTT. Encoded protein: CASSQDAGTGMAGELFF.

V and J are TRBV9 and TRBJ2-1, with no clear D. V was clipped by 0 bases and J by 4 bases, with 14 bases between them. The CDR3 is made up of 16 amino acids. The germline gives CDR1 SGDLS, CDR2 YYNGEE. The CDR3 loop is CASSVGGKPHYNEQFF. CDR3 DNA: TGTGCCAGCAGCGTAGGAGGCAAGCCCCATTACAATGAGCAGTTCTTC.

The CDR3 protein is CASSLALEQYF. For the CDR3, the DNA is TGTGCCAGCAGCTTAGCCCTCGAGCAGTACTTC. J is TRBJ2-7 and V is TRBV13; no firm D call. CDR1 is PRHDT and CDR2 is FYEKMQ in the germline V gene (reference sequence). The CDR3 has 11 residues. Deletions cut 1 base from V and 6 bases from J, with 4 bases between.

CDR3 coding DNA: TGCGCCAGCAGCTTGAGGGGGAACACTGAAGCTTTCTTT. Translated, it gives CASSLRGNTEAFF. This rearrangement joins TRBV5-1 to TRBJ1-1, with D possibly TRBD1 on 5 matching bases. Germline CDR1 and CDR2: SGHRS and YFSETQ. The CDR3 has 13 amino acids. The germline V and J ends were trimmed by 1 base and 1 base, with 5 bases remaining between them.

This clone was detected only a few times. The rearrangement joins TRBV6-5 to TRBJ1-5, with 7 bases identical to TRBD1. Unmatched junction bases numbered 9, after V lost 4 bases and J lost 6 bases. CDR1 and CDR2 (germline): MNHEY, SVGAGI. This CDR3 has 15 amino acids. The CDR3 reads CASSSDRVRGQPQHF. CDR3 sequence (DNA): TGTGCCAGCAGTTCCGACAGGGTACGGGGTCAGCCCCAGCATTTT.

The V gene is TRBV5-1, the J gene TRBJ2-2; possible D gene TRBD1, 6 bases. V gave up 3 bases and J gave up 6 bases, with 15 bases separating them. CDR1 and CDR2 (germline): SGHRS, YFSETQ. The CDR3 has 15 amino acids. CDR3 region: CASSSVRTEAGELFF. For the CDR3, the DNA is TGCGCCAGCAGCTCAGTTCGGACAGAAGCCGGGGAGCTGTTTTTT.

Only a few counts were recorded for this clone. This rearrangement joins TRBV7-9 to TRBJ1-1; 11 bases map to TRBD1. J lost 5 bases, V lost 5 bases, and 10 bases had no gene match. This CDR3 is 16 amino acids long. Germline V gene data show CDR1 as SEHNR and CDR2 as FQNEAQ (reference sequence). Written as DNA, the CDR3 is TGTGCCAGCAGCCTTTGGAGGGGGACAGGGGGTACTGAAGCTTTCTTT. Its protein product is CASSLWRGTGGTEAFF.

This clone occurred once. The chain uses TRBV6-5 and TRBJ2-3; the match to TRBD2 covers 10 bases. This CDR3 is built from 14 residues. V was pared by 5 bases and J by 4 bases, with 3 bases of the junction left unmatched. Looked up from germline, CDR1 is MNHEY and CDR2 is SVGAGI. The CDR3 sequence: CASSPLAGADTQYF. DNA for the CDR3: TGTGCCAGCAGTCCCCTAGCGGGAGCAGATACGCAGTATTTT.

V is TRBV7-2 and J is TRBJ2-4; TRBD2 is a possible D gene (5 bases). Germline CDR1 and CDR2: SGHTA and FQGNSA. The CDR3 is 13 residues long. Trimming took 5 bases from V and 12 from J, leaving 17 bases between them. The CDR3 DNA follows: TGTGCCAGCAGCATACGACGGGGAGCCAGTCAGTACTTC. As protein: CASSIRRGASQYF.

J is TRBJ1-2 and V is TRBV7-2; 9 nucleotides line up with TRBD1. The CDR3 has 14 residues. Germline loops: CDR1 SGHTA, CDR2 FQGNSA. The V segment lost 2 bases and the J segment 5 bases; nucleotides outside the gene matches: 3. CDR3 DNA: TGTGCCAGCAGCTTAATCGGGACAGGGTATGGCTACACCTTC. This codes for CASSLIGTGYGYTF. The whole variable domain, remainder taken from reference TRBV7-2 and TRBJ1-2, is GAGVSQSPSNKVTEKGKDVELRCDPISGHTALYWYRQSLGQGLEFLIYFQGNSAPDKSGLPSDRFSAERTGGSVSTLTIQRTQQEDSAVYLCASSLIGTGYGYTFGSGTRLTVV.

The gene calls are TRBV5-6 and TRBJ1-6; 10 bases align to TRBD1. Germline CDR1 SGHDT, CDR2 YYEEEE. V lost 2 bases and J lost 9; bases outside the gene matches: 8. The CDR3 loop spans 16 amino acids. For the CDR3, the DNA is TGTGCCAGCAGCTTAATCTTGGGACAGGGGACTTCACCCCTCCACTTT. It translates to CASSLILGQGTSPLHF.

The chain has TRBV6-5 and TRBJ1-2; D not resolved. CDR1 is MNHEY, CDR2 SVGAGI, per germline. Trimming took off 0 bases at V and 7 bases at J, with 18 bases between the two ends. This CDR3 region has 16 residues. DNA for the CDR3: TGTGCCAGCAGTTACTCGAGATTCGGCGGGTTAGGTGGCTACACCTTC. It specifies CASSYSRFGGLGGYTF.

This chain connects TRBV7-2 to TRBJ1-6; 7 bases agree with TRBD1. V lost 3 bases to trimming and J lost 0 bases; unmatched junction nucleotides: 8. Germline V gene sequence: CDR1 SGHTA, CDR2 FQGNSA. The CDR3 is 18 residues long. The DNA for the CDR3 is TGTGCCAGCAGCTTTTCAGGGGGTGGGGGCTCCTATAATTCACCCCTCCACTTT. Protein sequence: CASSFSGGGGSYNSPLHF. The variable domain in full, completed from reference TRBV7-2 and TRBJ1-6, reads GAGVSQSPSNKVTEKGKDVELRCDPISGHTALYWYRQSLGQGLEFLIYFQGNSAPDKSGLPSDRFSAERTGGSVSTLTIQRTQQEDSAVYLCASSFSGGGGSYNSPLHFGNGTRLTVT.

V gene TRBV5-5 combines with J gene TRBJ2-2, with a weak D call TRBD1 (6 bases). V was shortened by 2 bases and J by 6 bases, with 8 bases between the two germline ends. The CDR3 covers 13 residues. In germline, CDR1 is SGHKS, CDR2 YYEKEE (reference sequence). CDR3 nucleotide sequence: TGTGCCAGCAGCTTCACAGGGTCCGGGGAGCTGTTTTTT. Translated: CASSFTGSGELFF.